This T cell receptor (beta chain) was sequenced in a study of control samples from healthy donors and cancer patients. The CDR3 totals 13 residues. Trimming took off 7 bases at V and 8 bases at J, with 14 bases between the two ends. Per the germline V gene, CDR1 is MNHEY and CDR2 is SMNVEV (reference sequence). Some clones are missing from TCRdb's copy, which holds only in-frame ones; the method was immunoSEQ multiplex PCR. The table lists approximately 100,000 clones, 86% of them singletons. Material for sequencing was blood. The source is a man aged 25 to 40 in good health. The chain is built from TRBV27 and TRBJ1-4, with D possibly matching TRBD1 (5 bases). DNA of the CDR3: TGTGCCAGCATCTCCAGGGTCGAAGAAAAACTGTTTTTT. Translation: CASISRVEEKLFF.